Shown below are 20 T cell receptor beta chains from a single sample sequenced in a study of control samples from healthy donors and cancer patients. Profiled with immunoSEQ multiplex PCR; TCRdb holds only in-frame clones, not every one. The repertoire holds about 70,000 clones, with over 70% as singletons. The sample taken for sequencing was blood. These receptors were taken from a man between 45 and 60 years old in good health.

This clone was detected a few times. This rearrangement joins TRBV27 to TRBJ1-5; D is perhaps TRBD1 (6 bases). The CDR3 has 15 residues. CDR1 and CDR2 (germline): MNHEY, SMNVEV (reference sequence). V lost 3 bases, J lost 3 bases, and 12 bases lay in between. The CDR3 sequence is CASSLVRGYNQPQHF. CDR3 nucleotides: TGTGCCAGCAGTTTGGTAAGGGGGTACAATCAGCCCCAGCATTTT.

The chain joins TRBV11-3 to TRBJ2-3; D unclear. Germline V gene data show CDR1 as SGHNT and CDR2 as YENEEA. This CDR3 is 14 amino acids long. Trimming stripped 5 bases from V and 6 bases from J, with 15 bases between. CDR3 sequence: CASSLTGQVDTQYF. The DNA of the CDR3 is TGTGCCAGCAGCCTAACGGGCCAGGTGGATACGCAGTATTTT.

The CDR3 is CATGSEAGDNEKLFF. The DNA for the CDR3 is TGTGCCACCGGTTCGGAGGCCGGTGATAATGAAAAACTGTTTTTT. The chain links TRBV24-1 to TRBJ1-4, with D uncertain. CDR1 is KGHDR, CDR2 SFDVKD, per germline. The CDR3 consists of 15 residues. The V end lost 9 bases, the J end lost 4 bases, and 17 bases lay between the germline ends.

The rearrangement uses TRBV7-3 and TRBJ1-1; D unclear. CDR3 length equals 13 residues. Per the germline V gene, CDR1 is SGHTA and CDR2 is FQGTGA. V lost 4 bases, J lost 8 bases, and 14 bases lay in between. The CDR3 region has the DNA TGTGCCAGCAGCTCAAATCCATCTTCAGAAGCTTTCTTT. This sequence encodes CASSSNPSSEAFF.

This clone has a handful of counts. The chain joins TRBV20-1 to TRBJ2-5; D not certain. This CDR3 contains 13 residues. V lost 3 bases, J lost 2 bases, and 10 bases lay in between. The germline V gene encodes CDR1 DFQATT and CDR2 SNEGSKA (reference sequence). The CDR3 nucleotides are TGCAGTGCTAGTGAACAGATTCAAGAGACCCAGTACTTC. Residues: CSASEQIQETQYF.

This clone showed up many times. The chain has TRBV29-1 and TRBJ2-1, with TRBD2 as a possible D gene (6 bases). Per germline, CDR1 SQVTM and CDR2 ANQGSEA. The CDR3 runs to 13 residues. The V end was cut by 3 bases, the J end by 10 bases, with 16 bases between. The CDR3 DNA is TGCAGCGTTGAGGAGGGGATGGGACGAGAGCAGTTCTTC. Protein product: CSVEEGMGREQFF.

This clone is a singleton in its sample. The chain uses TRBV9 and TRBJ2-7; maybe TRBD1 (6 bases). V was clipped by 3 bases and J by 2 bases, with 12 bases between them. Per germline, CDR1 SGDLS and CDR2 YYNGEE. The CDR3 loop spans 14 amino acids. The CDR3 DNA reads TGTGCCAGCAGCGCCACAGGGACCCCCTACGAGCAGTACTTC. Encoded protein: CASSATGTPYEQYF. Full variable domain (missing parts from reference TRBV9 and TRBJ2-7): DSGVTQTPKHLITATGQRVTLRCSPRSGDLSVYWYQQSLDQGLQFLIQYYNGEERAKGNILERFSAQQFPDLHSELNLSSLELGDSALYFCASSATGTPYEQYFGPGTRLTVT.

In DNA form, the CDR3 reads TGTGCCAGCAGCGCGTTAGGCGTCGGCTACGAGCAGTACTTC. Encoded protein: CASSALGVGYEQYF. The J gene is TRBJ2-7, the V gene TRBV7-8, with D uncertain. In germline, CDR1 is SGHVS, CDR2 FQNEAQ. The CDR3 is 14 amino acids. The V and J ends lost 5 bases and 3 bases respectively, with 14 bases between them.

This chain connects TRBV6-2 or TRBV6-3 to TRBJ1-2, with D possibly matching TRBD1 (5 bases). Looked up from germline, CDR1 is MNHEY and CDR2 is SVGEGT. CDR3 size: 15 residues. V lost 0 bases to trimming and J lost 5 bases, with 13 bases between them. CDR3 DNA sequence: TGTGCCAGCAGTTACTCGCTCCAGGGAGGGTATGGCTACACCTTC. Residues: CASSYSLQGGYGYTF.

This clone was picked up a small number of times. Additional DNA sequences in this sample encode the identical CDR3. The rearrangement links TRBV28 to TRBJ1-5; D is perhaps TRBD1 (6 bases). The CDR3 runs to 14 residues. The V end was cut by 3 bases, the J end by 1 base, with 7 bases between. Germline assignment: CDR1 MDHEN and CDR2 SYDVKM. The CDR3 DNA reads TGTGCCAGCAGTTTCGGGACAAGCAATCAGCCCCAGCATTTT. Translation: CASSFGTSNQPQHF. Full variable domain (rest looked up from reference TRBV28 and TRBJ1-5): DVKVTQSSRYLVKRTGEKVFLECVQDMDHENMFWYRQDPGLGLRLIYFSYDVKMKEKGDIPEGYSVSREKKERFSLILESASTNQTSMYLCASSFGTSNQPQHFGDGTRLSIL.

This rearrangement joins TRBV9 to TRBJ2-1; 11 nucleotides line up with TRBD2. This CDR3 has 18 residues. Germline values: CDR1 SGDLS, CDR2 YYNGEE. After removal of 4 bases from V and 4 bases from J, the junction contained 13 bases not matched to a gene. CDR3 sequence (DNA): TGTGCCAGCAGCCTACTCGGGAAGACTAGCGGGAAGTACAATGAGCAGTTCTTC. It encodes CASSLLGKTSGKYNEQFF.

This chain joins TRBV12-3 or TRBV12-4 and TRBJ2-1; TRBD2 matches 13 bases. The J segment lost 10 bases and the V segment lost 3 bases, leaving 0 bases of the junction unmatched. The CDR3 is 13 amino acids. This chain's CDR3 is CASSLTSGGEQFF. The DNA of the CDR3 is TGTGCCAGCAGTTTGACTAGCGGGGGGGAGCAGTTCTTC.

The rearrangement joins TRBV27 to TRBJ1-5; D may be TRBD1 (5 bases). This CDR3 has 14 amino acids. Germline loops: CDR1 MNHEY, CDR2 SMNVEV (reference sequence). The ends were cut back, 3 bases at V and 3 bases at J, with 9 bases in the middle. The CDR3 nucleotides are TGTGCCAGCAGTTTGGGGCCTAACAATCAGCCCCAGCATTTT. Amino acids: CASSLGPNNQPQHF.

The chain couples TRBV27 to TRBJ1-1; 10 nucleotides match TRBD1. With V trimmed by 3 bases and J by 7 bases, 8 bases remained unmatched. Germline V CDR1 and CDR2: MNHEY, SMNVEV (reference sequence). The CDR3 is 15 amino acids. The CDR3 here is CASSFRGTGANEAFF. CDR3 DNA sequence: TGTGCCAGCAGTTTTCGGGGGACAGGGGCGAATGAAGCTTTCTTT.

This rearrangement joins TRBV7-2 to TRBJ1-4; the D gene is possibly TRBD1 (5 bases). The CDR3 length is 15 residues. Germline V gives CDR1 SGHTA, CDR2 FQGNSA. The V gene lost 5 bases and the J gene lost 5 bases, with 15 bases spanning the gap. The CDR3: CASSPQVAQNEKLFF. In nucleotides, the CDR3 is TGTGCCAGCAGCCCACAGGTAGCTCAAAATGAAAAACTGTTTTTT.

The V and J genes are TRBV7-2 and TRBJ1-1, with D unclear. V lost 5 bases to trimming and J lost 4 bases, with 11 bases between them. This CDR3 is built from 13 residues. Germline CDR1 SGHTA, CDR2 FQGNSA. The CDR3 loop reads CASSRLGPTEAFF. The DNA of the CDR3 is TGTGCCAGCAGCCGGCTCGGGCCCACTGAAGCTTTCTTT.

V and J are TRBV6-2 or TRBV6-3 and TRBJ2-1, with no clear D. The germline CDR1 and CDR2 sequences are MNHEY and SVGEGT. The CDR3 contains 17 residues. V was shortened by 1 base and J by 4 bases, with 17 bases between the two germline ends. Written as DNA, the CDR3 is TGTGCCAGCAGTTACTGGCTAAGGGCAAACGGTTACAATGAGCAGTTCTTC. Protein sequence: CASSYWLRANGYNEQFF.

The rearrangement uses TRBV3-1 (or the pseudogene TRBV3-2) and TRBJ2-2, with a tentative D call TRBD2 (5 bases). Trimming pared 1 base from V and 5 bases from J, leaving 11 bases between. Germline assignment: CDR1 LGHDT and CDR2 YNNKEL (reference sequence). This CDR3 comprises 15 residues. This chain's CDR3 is CASSQAGGGTGELFF. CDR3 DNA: TGTGCCAGCAGCCAAGCAGGCGGCGGGACCGGGGAGCTGTTTTTT.

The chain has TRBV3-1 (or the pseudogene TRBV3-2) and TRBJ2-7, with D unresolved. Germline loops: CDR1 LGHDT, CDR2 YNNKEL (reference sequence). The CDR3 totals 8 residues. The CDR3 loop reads CASSQESV. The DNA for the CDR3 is TGTGCCAGCAGCCAAGAGTCGGTC.

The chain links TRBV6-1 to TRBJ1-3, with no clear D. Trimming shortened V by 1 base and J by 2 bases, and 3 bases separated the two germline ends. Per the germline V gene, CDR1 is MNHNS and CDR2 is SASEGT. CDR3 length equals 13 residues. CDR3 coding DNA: TGTGCCAGCAGTGAAGGCCCTGGAAACACCATATATTTT. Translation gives CASSEGPGNTIYF.